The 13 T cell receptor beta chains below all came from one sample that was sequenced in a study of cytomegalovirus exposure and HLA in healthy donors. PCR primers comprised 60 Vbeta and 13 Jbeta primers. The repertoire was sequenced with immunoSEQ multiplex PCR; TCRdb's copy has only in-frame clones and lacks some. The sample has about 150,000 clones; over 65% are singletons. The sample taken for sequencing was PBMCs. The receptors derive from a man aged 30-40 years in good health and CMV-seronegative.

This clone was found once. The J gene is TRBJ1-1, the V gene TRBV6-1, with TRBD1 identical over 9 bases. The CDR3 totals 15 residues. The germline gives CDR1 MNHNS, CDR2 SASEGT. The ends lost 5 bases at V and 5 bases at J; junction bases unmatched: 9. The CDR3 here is CASSHLQGARTEAFF. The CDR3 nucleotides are TGTGCCAGCAGTCACCTACAGGGGGCGAGAACTGAAGCTTTCTTT.

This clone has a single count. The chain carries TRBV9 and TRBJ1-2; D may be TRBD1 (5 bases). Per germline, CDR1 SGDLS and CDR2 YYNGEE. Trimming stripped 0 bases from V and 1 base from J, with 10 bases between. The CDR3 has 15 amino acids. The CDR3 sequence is CASSVEDSNNYGYTF. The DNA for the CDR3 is TGTGCCAGCAGCGTAGAAGACAGTAATAACTATGGCTACACCTTC.

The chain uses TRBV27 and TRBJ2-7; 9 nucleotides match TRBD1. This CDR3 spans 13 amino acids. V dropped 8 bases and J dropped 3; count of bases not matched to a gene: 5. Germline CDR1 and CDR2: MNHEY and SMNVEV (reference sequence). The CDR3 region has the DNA TGTGCCAGCCGACGGGGACAGGGCTACGAGCAGTACTTC. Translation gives CASRRGQGYEQYF.

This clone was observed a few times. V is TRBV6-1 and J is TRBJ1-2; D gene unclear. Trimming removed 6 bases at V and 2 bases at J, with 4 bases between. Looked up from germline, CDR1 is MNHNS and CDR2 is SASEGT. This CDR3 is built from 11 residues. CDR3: CASRQNYGYTF. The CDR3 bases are TGTGCCAGCAGACAGAACTATGGCTACACCTTC.

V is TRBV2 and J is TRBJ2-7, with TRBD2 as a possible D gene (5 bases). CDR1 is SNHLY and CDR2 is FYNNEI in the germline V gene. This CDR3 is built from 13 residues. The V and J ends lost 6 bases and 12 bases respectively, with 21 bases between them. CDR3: CASRKEIEGLLYF. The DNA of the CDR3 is TGTGCCAGCAGGAAGGAGATTGAGGGTTTGCTGTACTTC.

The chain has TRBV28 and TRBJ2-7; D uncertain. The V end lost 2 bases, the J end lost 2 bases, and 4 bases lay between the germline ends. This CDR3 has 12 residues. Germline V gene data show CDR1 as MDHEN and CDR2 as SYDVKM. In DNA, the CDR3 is TGTGCCAGCAGTTTACGGGCCTACGAGCAGTACTTC. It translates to CASSLRAYEQYF. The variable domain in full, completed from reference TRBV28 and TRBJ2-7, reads DVKVTQSSRYLVKRTGEKVFLECVQDMDHENMFWYRQDPGLGLRLIYFSYDVKMKEKGDIPEGYSVSREKKERFSLILESASTNQTSMYLCASSLRAYEQYFGPGTRLTVT.

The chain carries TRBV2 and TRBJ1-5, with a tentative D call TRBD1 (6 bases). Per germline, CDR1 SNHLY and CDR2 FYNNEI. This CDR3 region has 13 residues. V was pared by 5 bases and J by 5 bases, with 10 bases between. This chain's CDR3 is CASSPGQYQPQHF. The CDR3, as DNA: TGTGCCAGCAGTCCCGGACAGTATCAGCCCCAGCATTTT.

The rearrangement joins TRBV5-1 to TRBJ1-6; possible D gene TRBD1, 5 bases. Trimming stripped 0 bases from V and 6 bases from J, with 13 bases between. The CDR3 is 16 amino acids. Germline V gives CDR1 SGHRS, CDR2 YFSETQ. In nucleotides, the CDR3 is TGCGCCAGCAGCTTGGACAGGAATATAATTAATTCACCCCTCCACTTT. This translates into CASSLDRNIINSPLHF. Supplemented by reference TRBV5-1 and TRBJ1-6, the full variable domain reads KAGVTQTPRYLIKTRGQQVTLSCSPISGHRSVSWYQQTPGQGLQFLFEYFSETQRNKGNFPGRFSGRQFSNSRSEMNVSTLELGDSALYLCASSLDRNIINSPLHFGNGTRLTVT.

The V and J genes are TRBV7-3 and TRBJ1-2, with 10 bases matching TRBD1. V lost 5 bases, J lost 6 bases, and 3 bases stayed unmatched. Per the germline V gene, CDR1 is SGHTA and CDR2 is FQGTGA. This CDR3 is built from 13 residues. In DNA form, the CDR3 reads TGTGCCAGCAGCACGACAGGGGGCGATGGCTACACCTTC. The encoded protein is CASSTTGGDGYTF.

As DNA, the CDR3 is TGTGCCAGTAGTCCTTCCTCGGGACAGGTTAATTCACCCCTCCACTTT. Translating it yields CASSPSSGQVNSPLHF. The V gene is TRBV19, the J gene TRBJ1-6; 8 positions agree with TRBD1. CDR3 length equals 16 residues. Germline trimming cut 5 bases from V and 6 bases from J; bases unmatched to any gene: 9. CDR1 is LNHDA, CDR2 SQIVND, per germline (reference sequence). Full variable domain (remainder filled in from reference TRBV19 and TRBJ1-6): DGGITQSPKYLFRKEGQNVTLSCEQNLNHDAMYWYRQDPGQGLRLIYYSQIVNDFQKGDIAEGYSVSREKKESFPLTVTSAQKNPTAFYLCASSPSSGQVNSPLHFGNGTRLTVT.

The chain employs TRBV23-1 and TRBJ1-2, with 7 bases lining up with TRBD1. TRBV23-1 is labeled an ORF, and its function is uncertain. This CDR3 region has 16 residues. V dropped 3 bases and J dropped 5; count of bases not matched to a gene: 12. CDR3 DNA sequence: TGCGCCAGCAGTCAGGTGCAGGACCGGGACAGTTATGGCTACACCTTC. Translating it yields CASSQVQDRDSYGYTF.

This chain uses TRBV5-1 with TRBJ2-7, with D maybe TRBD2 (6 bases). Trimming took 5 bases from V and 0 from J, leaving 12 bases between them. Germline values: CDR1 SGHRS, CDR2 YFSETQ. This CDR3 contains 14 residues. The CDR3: CASRGGVSSYEQYF. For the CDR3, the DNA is TGCGCCAGCAGGGGCGGGGTTAGCTCCTACGAGCAGTACTTC.

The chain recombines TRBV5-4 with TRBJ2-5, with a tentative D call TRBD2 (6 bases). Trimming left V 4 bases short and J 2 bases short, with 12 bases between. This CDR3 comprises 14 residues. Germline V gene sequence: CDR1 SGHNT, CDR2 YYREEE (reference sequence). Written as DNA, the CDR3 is TGTGCCAGCAGCGTAGGGACTGAACAAGAGACCCAGTACTTC. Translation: CASSVGTEQETQYF.